The T cell receptor (beta chain) described here comes from a study of blood T cell repertoires in COVID-19 (dated by TCRdb to 2018 to 2021). Study-wide context: Samples covering the acute and convalescent phases of COVID-19 were provided by collaborators in the United States, Italy and Spain. The prospective study material was composed of cDNA or gDNA derived from T cells, B-cell-depleted T cells, or PBMCs. A freely available public database, intended as a resource for researchers studying the immune response to SARS-CoV-2, is where the repertoires were released. The sample metadata nearly always contained a de-identified subject ID, COVID-19 status, age in years and sex. Deeply sampled blood TCRbeta repertoires from subjects exposed to, actively infected with, or recovered from COVID-19 were included in the dataset. Where available, HLA class I and class II types were taken from metadata supplied by the sample provider and were not determined by assay-based typing. The samples were drawn from two sources: the first 160 participants of the ongoing ImmuneRACE study, and about 1,300 subjects contributed by 6 global collaborators. Overall study results and their limits: Clinical and demographic metadata were provided uncurated, with the amount varying by source and participant.

Each collaborating institution followed its own protocols to collect whole blood in K2EDTA tubes. For TCRbeta analysis, collaborator samples were shipped as frozen whole blood, as isolated PBMCs, or as DNA extracted from either sample type. TCRbeta CDR3 regions were amplified from genomic DNA by means of the immunoSEQ Assay, a bias-controlled multiplex PCR. The paper's data handling went like this. The number of nucleated cells in each sample was estimated by amplification of reference gene primers within the assay. Sequence reads were collapsed and filtered to measure the absolute abundance of every unique TCRbeta CDR3 rearrangement. For each sample, productive Simpson clonality was calculated as the square root of Simpson's diversity index across productive rearrangements. This immuneACCESS table, as held by TCRdb, lists in-frame sequences with V and J called but not all clones. Of the missing ones, under half trace to an unresolved V gene in checked studies; the others have no known cause. V, J and clone size are taken as reported in that table, and D and trimming were inferred from the DNA itself. For this sample there are 350,000 to 400,000 clones; nearly 90% appear just once. The top ten clones comprise 6.5% of the sample.

CDR1 and CDR2, looked up from the germline V gene, are SGHAT and FQNNGV. The CDR3 goes from the cysteine to the phenylalanine over 17 residues. Here the CDR3 DNA is all that survives: 51 bases in frame from base 1. V and J are trimmed by 5 bases and 2 bases, and the gene matches miss 5 bases of the junction. On this clone itself: Its binding antigen is unknown. The sample holds no much larger clone one base away, and base qualities are not on file.

Sequencing was performed on peripheral blood. The receptor chain draws on TRBV11-2 and TRBJ1-6, with TRBD1 matching 11 junction bases. The source of this sequence is a man aged 18 to 30 with active or convalescent COVID-19. The CDR3 reads as follows: CASSRTGGSAYNSPLHF. The sequenced DNA: TGTGCCAGCAGCCGGACAGGGGGCAGCGCCTATAATTCACCCCTCCACTTT. Extended through the reference TRBV11-2 and TRBJ1-6 proteins, this CDR3 yields the full variable domain: EAGVAQSPRYKIIEKRQSVAFWCNPISGHATLYWYQQILGQGPKLLIQFQNNGVVDDSQLPKDRFSAERLKGVDSTLKIQPAKLEDSAVYLCASSRTGGSAYNSPLHFGNGTRLTVT.